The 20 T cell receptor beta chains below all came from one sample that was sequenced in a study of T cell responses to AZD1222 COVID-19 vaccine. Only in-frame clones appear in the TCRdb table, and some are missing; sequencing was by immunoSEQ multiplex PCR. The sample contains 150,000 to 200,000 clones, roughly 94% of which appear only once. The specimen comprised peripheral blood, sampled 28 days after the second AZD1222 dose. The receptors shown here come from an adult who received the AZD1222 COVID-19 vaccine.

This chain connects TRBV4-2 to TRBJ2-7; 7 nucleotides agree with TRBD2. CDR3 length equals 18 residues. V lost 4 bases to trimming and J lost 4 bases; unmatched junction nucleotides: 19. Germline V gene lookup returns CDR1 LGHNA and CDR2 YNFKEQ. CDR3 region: CASSPSIASGRSGYEQYF. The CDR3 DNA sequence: TGTGCCAGCAGCCCCTCCATTGCTAGCGGCCGGTCGGGTTACGAGCAGTACTTC.

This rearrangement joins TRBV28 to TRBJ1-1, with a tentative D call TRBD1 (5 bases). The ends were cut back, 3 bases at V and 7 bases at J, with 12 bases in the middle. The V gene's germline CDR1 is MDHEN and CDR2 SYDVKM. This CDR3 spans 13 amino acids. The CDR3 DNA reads TGTGCCAGCAGTTTGGGGCAGCCCATTGAAGCTTTCTTT. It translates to CASSLGQPIEAFF.

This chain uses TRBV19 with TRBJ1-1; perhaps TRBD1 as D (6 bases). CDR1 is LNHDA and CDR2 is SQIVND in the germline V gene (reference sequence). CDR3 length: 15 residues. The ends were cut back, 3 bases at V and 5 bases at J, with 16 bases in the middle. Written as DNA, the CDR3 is TGTGCCAGTAGTATTTCTCAGGGGCGGCGGACTGAAGCTTTCTTT. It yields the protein CASSISQGRRTEAFF.

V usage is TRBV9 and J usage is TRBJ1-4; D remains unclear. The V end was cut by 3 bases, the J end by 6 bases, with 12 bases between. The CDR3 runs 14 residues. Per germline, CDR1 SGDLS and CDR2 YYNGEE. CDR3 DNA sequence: TGTGCCAGCAGCGCGACCACGATGGATGAAAAACTGTTTTTT. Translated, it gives CASSATTMDEKLFF.

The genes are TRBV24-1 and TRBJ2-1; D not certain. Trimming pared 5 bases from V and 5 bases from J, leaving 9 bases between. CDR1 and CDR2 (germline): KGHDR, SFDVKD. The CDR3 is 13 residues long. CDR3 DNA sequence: TGTGCCACCAGTGTTAACGAGAACAATGAGCAGTTCTTC. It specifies CATSVNENNEQFF.

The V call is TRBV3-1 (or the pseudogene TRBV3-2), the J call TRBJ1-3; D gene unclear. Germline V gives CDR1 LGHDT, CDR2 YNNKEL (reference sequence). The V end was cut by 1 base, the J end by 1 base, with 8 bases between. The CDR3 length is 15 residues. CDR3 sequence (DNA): TGTGCCAGCAGCCAAGGCGTCGGATCTGGAAACACCATATATTTT. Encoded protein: CASSQGVGSGNTIYF.

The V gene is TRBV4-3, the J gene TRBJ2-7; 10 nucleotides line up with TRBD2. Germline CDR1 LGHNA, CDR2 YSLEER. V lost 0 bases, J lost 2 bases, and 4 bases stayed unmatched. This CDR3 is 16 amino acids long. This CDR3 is CASSQEGTSGTYEQYF. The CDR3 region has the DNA TGCGCCAGCAGCCAAGAAGGTACTAGCGGGACCTACGAGCAGTACTTC.

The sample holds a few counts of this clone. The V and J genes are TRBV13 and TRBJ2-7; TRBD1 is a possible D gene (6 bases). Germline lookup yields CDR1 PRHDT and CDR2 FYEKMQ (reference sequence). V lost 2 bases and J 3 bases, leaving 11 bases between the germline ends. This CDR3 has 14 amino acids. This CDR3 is CASSLRQVFYEQYF. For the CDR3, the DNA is TGTGCCAGCAGCTTAAGACAGGTCTTCTACGAGCAGTACTTC.

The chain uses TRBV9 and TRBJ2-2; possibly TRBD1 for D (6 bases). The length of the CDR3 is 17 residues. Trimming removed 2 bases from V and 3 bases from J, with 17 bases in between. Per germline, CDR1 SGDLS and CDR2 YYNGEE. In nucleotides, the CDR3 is TGTGCCAGCAGCGTCCCTCTTGGTGCAGGGGACACCGGGGAGCTGTTTTTT. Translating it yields CASSVPLGAGDTGELFF.

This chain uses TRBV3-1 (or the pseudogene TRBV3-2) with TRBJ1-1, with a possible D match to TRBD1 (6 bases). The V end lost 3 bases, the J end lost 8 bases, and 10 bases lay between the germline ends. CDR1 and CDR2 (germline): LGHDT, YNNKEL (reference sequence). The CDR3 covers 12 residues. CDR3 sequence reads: CASSQAGTEAFF. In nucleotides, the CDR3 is TGTGCCAGCAGCCAGGCCGGGACAGAAGCTTTCTTT.

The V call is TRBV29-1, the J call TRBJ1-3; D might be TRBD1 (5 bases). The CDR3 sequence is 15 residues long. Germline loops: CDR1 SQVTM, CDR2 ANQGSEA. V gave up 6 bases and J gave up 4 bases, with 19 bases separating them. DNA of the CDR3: TGCAGCGTCGGCGGGGCGCGGGGGGACGGAAACACCATATATTTT. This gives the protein CSVGGARGDGNTIYF.

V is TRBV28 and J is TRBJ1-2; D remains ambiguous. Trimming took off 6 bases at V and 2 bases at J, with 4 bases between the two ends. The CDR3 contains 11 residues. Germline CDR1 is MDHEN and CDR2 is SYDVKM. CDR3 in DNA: TGTGCCAGCAGCTTCAACTATGGCTACACCTTC. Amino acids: CASSFNYGYTF.

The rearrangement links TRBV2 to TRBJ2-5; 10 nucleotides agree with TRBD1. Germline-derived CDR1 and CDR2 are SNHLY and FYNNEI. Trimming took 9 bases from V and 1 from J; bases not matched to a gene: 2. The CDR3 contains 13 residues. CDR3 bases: TGTGCCAGTGACAGGGGGCCCCAAGAGACCCAGTACTTC. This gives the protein CASDRGPQETQYF.

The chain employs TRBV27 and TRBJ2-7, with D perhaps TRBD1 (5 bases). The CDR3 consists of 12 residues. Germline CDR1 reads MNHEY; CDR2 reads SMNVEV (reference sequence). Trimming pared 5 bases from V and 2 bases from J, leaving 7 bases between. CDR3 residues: CASSPGPYEQYF. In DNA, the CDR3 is TGTGCCAGCAGTCCAGGGCCCTACGAGCAGTACTTC.

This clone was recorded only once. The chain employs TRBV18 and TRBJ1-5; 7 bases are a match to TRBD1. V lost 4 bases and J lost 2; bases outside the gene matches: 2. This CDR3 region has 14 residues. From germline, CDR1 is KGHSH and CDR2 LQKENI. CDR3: CASSQTGGNQPQHF. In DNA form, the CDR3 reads TGTGCCAGCTCACAAACAGGGGGCAATCAGCCCCAGCATTTT. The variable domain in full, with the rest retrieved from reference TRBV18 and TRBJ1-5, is NAGVMQNPRHLVRRRGQEARLRCSPMKGHSHVYWYRQLPEEGLKFMVYLQKENIIDESGMPKERFSAEFPKEGPSILRIQQVVRGDSAAYFCASSQTGGNQPQHFGDGTRLSIL.

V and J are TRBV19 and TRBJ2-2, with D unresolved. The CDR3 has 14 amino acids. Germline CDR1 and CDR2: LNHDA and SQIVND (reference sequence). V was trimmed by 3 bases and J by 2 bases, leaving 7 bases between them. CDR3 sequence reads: CASSISHNTGELFF. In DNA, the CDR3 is TGTGCCAGTAGTATTTCACATAACACCGGGGAGCTGTTTTTT.

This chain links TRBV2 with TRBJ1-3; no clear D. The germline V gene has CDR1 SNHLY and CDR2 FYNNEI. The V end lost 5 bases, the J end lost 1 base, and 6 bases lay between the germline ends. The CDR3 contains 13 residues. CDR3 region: CASSPASGNTIYF. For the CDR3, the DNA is TGTGCCAGCAGTCCCGCTTCTGGAAACACCATATATTTT. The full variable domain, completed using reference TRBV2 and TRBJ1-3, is EPEVTQTPSHQVTQMGQEVILRCVPISNHLYFYWYRQILGQKVEFLVSFYNNEISEKSEIFDDQFSVERPDGSNFTLKIRSTKLEDSAMYFCASSPASGNTIYFGEGSWLTVV.

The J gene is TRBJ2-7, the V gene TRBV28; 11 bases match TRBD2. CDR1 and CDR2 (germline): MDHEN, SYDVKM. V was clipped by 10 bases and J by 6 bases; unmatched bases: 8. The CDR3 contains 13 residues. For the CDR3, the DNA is TGTGCCACCTACTCCGGACTAGCGGGCGAGCAGTACTTC. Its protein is CATYSGLAGEQYF.

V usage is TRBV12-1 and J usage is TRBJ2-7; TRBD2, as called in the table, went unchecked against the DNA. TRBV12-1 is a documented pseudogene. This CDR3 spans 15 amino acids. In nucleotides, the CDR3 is TGTGCTTCCTCCGGGACTAGGATCCCATGGTACGAGCAGTACTTC. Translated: CASSGTRIPWYEQYF.

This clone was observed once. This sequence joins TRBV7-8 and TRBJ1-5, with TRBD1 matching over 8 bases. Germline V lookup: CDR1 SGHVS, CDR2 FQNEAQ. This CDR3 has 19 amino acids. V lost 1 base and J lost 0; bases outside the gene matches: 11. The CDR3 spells CASSLVTGVTEYSNQPQHF. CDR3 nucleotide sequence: TGTGCCAGCAGCTTAGTGACAGGGGTGACGGAGTATAGCAATCAGCCCCAGCATTTT.